This is a list of T cell receptor beta chains from one sample in a study of blood T cell repertoires in COVID-19. Some clones are missing from TCRdb's copy, which holds only in-frame ones; the method was immunoSEQ multiplex PCR. The sample carries about 160,000 clones, 70% to 90% recorded once. The sample consisted of peripheral blood. The receptor set was obtained from a man between 35 and 55 years old who had recovered from COVID-19. Both conserved end residues are part of each CDR3. The D gene is left open where the match is weak. Not every row has a clone size; where given, it reads once, few, many or a size class.

-	TRBV15	TRBD2	TRBJ2-7	TGTGCCACCTCTTCGGTCCAGCGGGGTCCCTACGAGCAGTACTTC	CATSSVQRGPYEQYF
-	TRBV7-9	TRBD1	TRBJ2-3	TGTGCCAGCAGCACCGGGACAGGGAGCCTCCCCCAGTATTTT	CASSTGTGSLPQYF
-	TRBV5-6	-	TRBJ1-2	TGTGCCAGCAGCTATCTCGGAAGGCGAGGGAATGGCTACACCTTC	CASSYLGRRGNGYTF
-	TRBV4-3	-	TRBJ1-1	TGCGCCAGCAGCCTTAGCTTAGGCACTGAAGCTTTCTTT	CASSLSLGTEAFF
-	TRBV4-1	-	TRBJ2-1	TGCGCCAGCAGCCAAGAGCAGTACCACAATGAGCAGTTCTTC	CASSQEQYHNEQFF
-	TRBV21-1	-	TRBJ1-1	TGTGCCAGCAGCCTGTACCTCCGTGTCCCCCCCGGGGACACTGAAGCTTTCTTT	CASSLYLRVPPGDTEAFF
once	TRBV4-3	-	TRBJ2-7	TGCGCCAGCAGCCAGGCTTCTGGCTGGGAGCAGTACTTC	CASSQASGWEQYF
-	TRBV5-1	-	TRBJ2-3	TGCGCCAGCAGTAGGGCCCTGGGCGGGAGCACAGATACGCAGTATTTT	CASSRALGGSTDTQYF
-	TRBV19	TRBD1	TRBJ2-7	TGTGCCAGTAGTATGGGGACAGGGGCTACCTACGAGCAGTACTTC	CASSMGTGATYEQYF
-	TRBV11-2	-	TRBJ2-7	TGTGCCAGCAGCCCCTCCGTGGGAGGCCCTCTCGTTGGGGAGCAGTACTTC	CASSPSVGGPLVGEQYF
once	TRBV24-1	-	TRBJ2-1	TGTGCCACCAGTGATGGGCAAAGCTACAATGAGCAGTTCTTC	CATSDGQSYNEQFF
-	TRBV4-1	TRBD2	TRBJ2-7	TGCGCCAGCAGCCAAGGACTAGCTTCCTACGAGCAGTACTTC	CASSQGLASYEQYF
once	TRBV11-2	-	TRBJ1-2	TGTGCCAGCAGCTTAGGAGGGTTTGGCTACACCTTC	CASSLGGFGYTF
-	TRBV24-1	TRBD1	TRBJ2-3	TGTGCCACCGCGACAGGGGGATCCTCAGATACGCAGTATTTT	CATATGGSSDTQYF
-	TRBV11-1	-	TRBJ2-7	TGTGCCAGCAGCTTATGGTGGGGACAAGACTACGAGCAGTACTTC	CASSLWWGQDYEQYF
once	TRBV11-2	-	TRBJ2-2	TGTGCCAGCAGTCCAGGGGTGAGGGCGAACACCGGGGAGCTGTTTTTT	CASSPGVRANTGELFF
-	TRBV2	-	TRBJ1-2	TGTGCCAGCAGTGCAGGACAGAGCTATGGCTACACCTTC	CASSAGQSYGYTF
-	TRBV18	-	TRBJ1-2	TGTGCCAGCTCACCCTCGGGAGCTAACTATGGCTACACCTTC	CASSPSGANYGYTF
-	TRBV6-6	TRBD1	TRBJ2-2	TGTGCCAGCAGTCGGGGGGGGACAGGGGATTCCGGGAGAACGACCGGGGAGCTGTTTTTT	CASSRGGTGDSGRTTGELFF
-	TRBV19	-	TRBJ1-5	TGTGCCAGTAGAAGCAGGGGATTACAGCCCCAGCATTTT	CASRSRGLQPQHF
-	TRBV5-6	TRBD2	TRBJ2-5	TGTGCCAGCAGCTCCGAAGCGGGGACCCAAGAGACCCAGTACTTC	CASSSEAGTQETQYF
once	TRBV29-1	-	TRBJ2-7	TGCAGCGTTGAGCAGGGGGGCTACGAGCAGTACTTC	CSVEQGGYEQYF
-	TRBV28	-	TRBJ1-3	TGTGCCAGCACCAACTCTGGAAACACCATATATTTT	CASTNSGNTIYF
-	TRBV29-1	TRBD2	TRBJ2-1	TGCAGCGTTGAACCCGGGACTAGCGGGGGGAATGAGCAGTTCTTC	CSVEPGTSGGNEQFF
-	TRBV3-1/TRBV3-2	-	TRBJ2-2	TGTGCCAGCAGTCAGGGGGGACCGAACACCGGGGAGCTGTTTTTT	CASSQGGPNTGELFF
-	TRBV6-5	-	TRBJ2-1	TGTGCCAGCAGGCGCCGTCCTAGTCCCTTCAATGAGCAGTTCTTC	CASRRRPSPFNEQFF
-	TRBV2	-	TRBJ2-1	TGTGCCAGCAGTGAACCTCGGGAGCAGTTCTTC	CASSEPREQFF
-	TRBV10-3	-	TRBJ1-1	TGTGCCATCATATCCGATAAGGGGGCTGAAGCTTTCTTT	CAIISDKGAEAFF
-	TRBV27	-	TRBJ2-2	TGTGCCAGCACAATCGGAACGGGGGTCGGGGAGCTGTTTTTT	CASTIGTGVGELFF
-	TRBV30	-	TRBJ2-3	TGTGCCTGGAGCGGGTTTAGCACAGATACGCAGTATTTT	CAWSGFSTDTQYF
-	TRBV4-3	-	TRBJ1-1	TGCGCCAGCAGCCAAACAGAGGGCACTGAAGCTTTCTTT	CASSQTEGTEAFF
-	TRBV10-1	-	TRBJ1-6	TGCGCCAGGGCCGGGACACCCGACCACTTT	CARAGTPDHF
-	TRBV5-6	TRBD2	TRBJ2-2	TGTGCCAGCACCCACTTCACGGGAGGGAACACCGGGGAGCTGTTTTTT	CASTHFTGGNTGELFF
once	TRBV19	-	TRBJ2-7	TGTGCCAGTGTTAGCGACTCCCCAAGGAGGCAGTACTTC	CASVSDSPRRQYF
-	TRBV5-1	TRBD1	TRBJ1-1	TGCGCCAGCAGCTTGTCAGGGGGCACTGAAGCTTTCTTT	CASSLSGGTEAFF
-	TRBV5-5	-	TRBJ2-7	TGTGCCAGCAGCTTGGCGCGAGTCTCCTACGAGCAGTACTTC	CASSLARVSYEQYF
-	TRBV7-9	TRBD2	TRBJ2-1	TGTGCCAGCAGCCCCCCCGCTAGCGGGATTTACAATGAGCAGTTCTTC	CASSPPASGIYNEQFF
-	TRBV3-1/TRBV3-2	TRBD1	TRBJ1-6	TGTGCCAGCCAGACAGGGGGCAGTTCACCCCTCCACTTT	CASQTGGSSPLHF
-	TRBV18	-	TRBJ1-5	TGTGCCAGCTCACCAATAGCGGGGCAGCATATTCAGCCCCAGCATTTT	CASSPIAGQHIQPQHF
-	TRBV5-4	TRBD1	TRBJ1-1	TGTGCCAGCAGCCATGCCGGGACAGGGGGCAACACTGAAGCTTTCTTT	CASSHAGTGGNTEAFF
-	TRBV11-2	-	TRBJ2-2	TGTGCCAGCAGCCCAGGGATGGTCGACACCGGGGAGCTGTTTTTT	CASSPGMVDTGELFF
few	TRBV24-1	-	TRBJ2-2	TGTGCCACCAGTTCGGCTCAGGGGGGAACCGGGGAGCTGTTTTTT	CATSSAQGGTGELFF
-	TRBV28	-	TRBJ2-7	TGTGCCAGCAGTCCAGGGGACCTCTACGAGCAGTACTTC	CASSPGDLYEQYF
-	TRBV18	-	TRBJ2-7	TGTGCCAGCTCACCGAGGCGGACCTACGAGCAGTACTTC	CASSPRRTYEQYF
-	TRBV30	-	TRBJ1-3	TGTGGTATACCCCGCGGGCCAAACACCATATATTTT	CGIPRGPNTIYF
-	TRBV30	TRBD1	TRBJ2-6	TGTGCCTGGAGGGGACAGGGGGCCCTATCTGGGGCCAACGTCCTGACTTTC	CAWRGQGALSGANVLTF
once	TRBV7-2	TRBD1	TRBJ2-3	TGTGCCAGCAGCCGCTCCAGGGGGCCGGGCGCAGATACGCAGTATTTT	CASSRSRGPGADTQYF
few	TRBV11-3	TRBD1	TRBJ1-1	TGTGCCAGCAGCTCACCGACAGGGACCACTGAAGCTTTCTTT	CASSSPTGTTEAFF
-	TRBV5-4	TRBD1	TRBJ2-3	TGTGCCAGCAGCTCGGTCGACAGGGGATATGCAGATACGCAGTATTTT	CASSSVDRGYADTQYF
-	TRBV6-6	-	TRBJ2-7	TGTGCCAGCAGCCCCGGCCTAGCGCTTTACGAGCAGTACTTC	CASSPGLALYEQYF
-	TRBV6-5	-	TRBJ2-7	TGTGCCAGCAGTATGGACTTTCTGCTCGGCTACGAGCAGTACTTC	CASSMDFLLGYEQYF
-	TRBV7-9	TRBD1	TRBJ2-5	TGTGCCAGCAGTGTGCTAGCAGGGGGAGAGACCCAGTACTTC	CASSVLAGGETQYF
-	TRBV3-1/TRBV3-2	TRBD2	TRBJ2-2	TGTGCCAGCAGCCAAGATCTTGCGGGGGGGCCTGGCGGGGAGCTGTTTTTT	CASSQDLAGGPGGELFF
-	TRBV6-1	TRBD1	TRBJ2-7	TGTGCCAGCAGTGATGGACAGGGGGGTATTCGCGAGCAGTACTTC	CASSDGQGGIREQYF
-	TRBV27	-	TRBJ2-5	TGTGCCAGCAGCGTCGGTGGGCGAGAGACCCAGTACTTC	CASSVGGRETQYF
-	TRBV7-2	TRBD1	TRBJ2-2	TGTGCCAGCAGCTACTACCCCCTGACGACAGGGATGACCGGGGAGCTGTTTTTT	CASSYYPLTTGMTGELFF
-	TRBV7-2	-	TRBJ2-1	TGTGCCAGCAGCAGCCAGGGAAATGAGCAGTTCTTC	CASSSQGNEQFF
few	TRBV7-2	-	TRBJ2-2	TGTGCCAGCAGCTTGACAGGGAACACCGGGGAGCTGTTTTTT	CASSLTGNTGELFF
-	TRBV19	TRBD2	TRBJ2-2	TGTGCCAGCGAACGGACTAGCTCGACCGGGGAGCTGTTTTTT	CASERTSSTGELFF